The 5 T cell receptor beta chains below come from one sample, sequenced in a study of T cell responses to AZD1222 COVID-19 vaccine. This table comes from immunoSEQ multiplex PCR, and its TCRdb copy is limited to in-frame clones, with some not included. The table has some 170,000 clones, more than 80% seen once; the top ten hold around 4.5%. Sequenced material: peripheral blood, taken 28 days after the second dose of the MenACWY control vaccine. The receptor source for this set is an adult who received the MenACWY meningococcal vaccine as a control.

The chain links TRBV7-3 to TRBJ1-5; 7 bases agree with TRBD1. The CDR3 totals 15 residues. Looked up from germline, CDR1 is SGHTA and CDR2 is FQGTGA. V trimming: 0 bases; J trimming: 2 bases; junction bases outside the gene matches: 1. The CDR3 here is CASSLTGQGNQPQHF. The CDR3 DNA reads as TGTGCCAGCAGCTTAACCGGACAGGGCAATCAGCCCCAGCATTTT. The full variable domain, rest sourced from reference TRBV7-3 and TRBJ1-5, is GAGVSQTPSNKVTEKGKYVELRCDPISGHTALYWYRQSLGQGPEFLIYFQGTGAADDSGLPNDRFFAVRPEGSVSTLKIQRTERGDSAVYLCASSLTGQGNQPQHFGDGTRLSIL.

This clone was observed once. The rearrangement uses TRBV30 and TRBJ2-2; D not resolved. The CDR3 has 12 amino acids. Germline V gene lookup returns CDR1 GTSNPN and CDR2 SVGIG (reference sequence). Deletions cut 0 bases from V and 1 base from J, with 0 bases between. The CDR3 DNA is TGTGCCTGGAGTGTGAACACCGGGGAGCTGTTTTTT. It encodes CAWSVNTGELFF.

V gene TRBV7-8 combines with J gene TRBJ1-1; D is unclear. Trimming removed 3 bases from V and 2 bases from J, with 7 bases in between. The CDR3 runs to 13 residues. Germline CDR1 reads SGHVS; CDR2 reads FQNEAQ. CDR3 coding DNA: TGTGCCAGCAGCTTTACCAGAAACACTGAAGCTTTCTTT. Its translation: CASSFTRNTEAFF.

CDR3: CASSLDIDAGVNEQFF. For the CDR3, the DNA is TGTGCCAGCAGCTTAGATATCGACGCGGGAGTGAATGAGCAGTTCTTC. This chain links TRBV7-2 with TRBJ2-1; 7 bases are a match to TRBD2. With V trimmed by 1 base and J by 7 bases, 10 bases remained unmatched. The CDR3 contains 16 residues. Germline V CDR1 and CDR2: SGHTA, FQGNSA. Drawing the rest from reference TRBV7-2 and TRBJ2-1, the complete variable domain is GAGVSQSPSNKVTEKGKDVELRCDPISGHTALYWYRQSLGQGLEFLIYFQGNSAPDKSGLPSDRFSAERTGGSVSTLTIQRTQQEDSAVYLCASSLDIDAGVNEQFFGPGTRLTVL.

The chain employs TRBV18 and TRBJ2-4; possible D gene TRBD1, 5 bases. This CDR3 has 14 residues. Germline V CDR1 and CDR2: KGHSH, LQKENI. Trimming cost V 3 bases and J 13 bases, with 19 bases left between them. For the CDR3, the DNA is TGTGCCAGCTCACCGTACACCGACGACAGCATCCAGTACTTC. Translation: CASSPYTDDSIQYF. Looking up the rest from reference TRBV18 and TRBJ2-4 gives the full variable domain: NAGVMQNPRHLVRRRGQEARLRCSPMKGHSHVYWYRQLPEEGLKFMVYLQKENIIDESGMPKERFSAEFPKEGPSILRIQQVVRGDSAAYFCASSPYTDDSIQYFGAGTRLSVL.